Each of the 17 T cell receptor beta chains below was sequenced from the same sample in a study of T cells in Graves' hyperthyroidism and ophthalmopathy. Template material for amplifying TCR beta CDR3 regions consisted of RNA transcripts. Researchers ran a first-round RT-PCR on the TCR CDR3 using the HTBI primer set. Using its own MiXCR run on the multiplex PCR reads, TCRdb lists one record per CDR3 protein. The sample holds 500,000 to 650,000 distinct CDR3 sequences, more than 12% seen once. What was sequenced was blood. All receptors come from a woman aged 45-65 years with Graves' ophthalmopathy.

V usage is TRBV28 and J usage is TRBJ1-2, with D unclear. The CDR3 is 13 residues long. Germline CDR1 and CDR2: MDHEN and SYDVKM. Trimming stripped 2 bases from V and 4 bases from J, with 8 bases between. Here the CDR3 DNA reads TGTGCCAGCAGTTTAGTTAGGGCCTATGGCTACACCTTC. Translation gives CASSLVRAYGYTF.

This clonotype has at least ten counts. The chain couples TRBV28 to TRBJ2-1; TRBD2 aligns across 8 bases. With 5 bases clipped from V and 1 base from J, the junction kept 10 bases outside the gene matches. Germline V lookup: CDR1 MDHEN, CDR2 SYDVKM. The CDR3 runs 17 residues. The CDR3 sequence is CASSPSLAGKSYNEQFF. CDR3 DNA sequence: TGTGCCAGCAGTCCCAGTCTAGCGGGTAAATCCTACAATGAGCAGTTCTTC.

This clonotype was counted between two and nine times. The chain recombines TRBV6-6 with TRBJ1-1; D unresolved. Trimming removed 2 bases at V and 4 bases at J, with 5 bases between. This CDR3 region has 12 residues. Looked up from germline, CDR1 is MNHNY and CDR2 is SVGAGI (reference sequence). Here the CDR3 reads CASSYGSTEAFF. The CDR3 bases are TGTGCCAGCAGTTACGGGTCCACTGAAGCTTTCTTT.

This clonotype was seen only a few times. The V and J genes are TRBV7-2 and TRBJ2-3; 12 bases are shared with TRBD2. Per germline, CDR1 SGHTA and CDR2 FQGNSA. The V gene end was trimmed by 1 base and the J gene end by 1 base; junction bases not matched to a gene: 3. This CDR3 spans 17 amino acids. The CDR3 bases are TGTGCCAGCAGCTTAGGAGCTAGCGGGAGGGGCACAGATACGCAGTATTTT. It yields the protein CASSLGASGRGTDTQYF.

This clonotype has a handful of counts. Germline and junction disagree at one end, which may indicate a read error. V and J are TRBV13 and TRBJ1-1; D not resolved. Looked up from germline, CDR1 is PRHDT and CDR2 is FYEKMQ (reference sequence). CDR3 length: 16 amino acids. CDR3 loop: CTSSFRAGAKFTEAFF. CDR3 nucleotide sequence: TGTACCAGCAGCTTTAGGGCAGGAGCCAAGTTCACTGAAGCTTTCTTT.

V is TRBV15 and J is TRBJ2-3; 10 bases are a match to TRBD2. CDR3 length equals 16 residues. Trimming cost V 5 bases and J 0 bases; bases outside gene matches: 5. Germline assignment: CDR1 LNHNV and CDR2 YYDKDF (reference sequence). CDR3 residues: CATSRTSGHSTDTQYF. The CDR3 DNA follows: TGTGCCACCAGCCGGACTAGCGGCCATAGCACAGATACGCAGTATTTT.

The rearrangement joins TRBV28 to TRBJ1-2; 7 bases are a match to TRBD1. The CDR3 spans 14 residues. J gave up 6 bases and V 6 bases, and 10 bases lay outside the gene matches. Germline V gene sequence: CDR1 MDHEN, CDR2 SYDVKM. In DNA form, the CDR3 reads TGTGCCAGCAGCCGACCTGACAGGGTGGATGGCTACACCTTC. It yields the protein CASSRPDRVDGYTF.

In its sample, this clonotype was seen many times. The chain is built from TRBV27 and TRBJ2-2, with D perhaps TRBD2 (7 bases). From germline, CDR1 is MNHEY and CDR2 SMNVEV (reference sequence). Trimming removed 2 bases from V and 3 bases from J, with 10 bases in between. The CDR3 is made up of 15 amino acids. The CDR3 region has the DNA TGTGCCAGCAGTTTAGAGGGGGGGGACACCGGGGAGCTGTTTTTT. The encoded protein is CASSLEGGDTGELFF.

This clonotype was seen repeatedly, ten times or more. The rearrangement uses TRBV7-8 and TRBJ2-7; D may be TRBD1 (6 bases). Trimming removed 2 bases at V and 2 bases at J, with 16 bases between. Per germline, CDR1 SGHVS and CDR2 FQNEAQ. CDR3 length equals 16 residues. The DNA of the CDR3 is TGTGCCAGCAGCTTACGGGGCAGGGGTGTCGCCTACGAGCAGTACTTC. Its translation: CASSLRGRGVAYEQYF.

This clonotype was counted only a few times. The genes are TRBV7-9 and TRBJ1-1; D call uncertain. Germline V gene data show CDR1 as SEHNR and CDR2 as FQNEAQ (reference sequence). The V end lost 5 bases, the J end lost 5 bases, and 15 bases lay between the germline ends. The CDR3 runs to 14 residues. This chain's CDR3 is CASSDNGGVTEAFF. The CDR3 bases are TGTGCCAGCAGCGATAACGGTGGAGTGACTGAAGCTTTCTTT.

There are many counts of this clonotype. The rearrangement joins TRBV9 to TRBJ2-2; no clear D. Trimming stripped 1 base from V and 8 bases from J, with 6 bases between. The CDR3 runs 12 residues. CDR1 SGDLS and CDR2 YYNGEE come from the germline V gene. The CDR3 nucleotides are TGTGCCAGCAGCGTAATGACGGGGGAGCTGTTTTTT. Translated, it gives CASSVMTGELFF. The full variable domain, its missing parts supplied by reference TRBV9 and TRBJ2-2, is DSGVTQTPKHLITATGQRVTLRCSPRSGDLSVYWYQQSLDQGLQFLIQYYNGEERAKGNILERFSAQQFPDLHSELNLSSLELGDSALYFCASSVMTGELFFGEGSRLTVL.

Ten or more counts support this clonotype. The chain carries TRBV30 and TRBJ2-5; D possibly matches TRBD1 or TRBD2 (6 bases each). Deletions cut 4 bases from V and 5 bases from J, with 20 bases between. The CDR3 totals 15 residues. Germline loops: CDR1 GTSNPN, CDR2 SVGIG (reference sequence). CDR3 in DNA: TGTGCCTGGAACCCCCCGGGGGCGCATGTTGAGACCCAGTACTTC. Its translation: CAWNPPGAHVETQYF.

The rearrangement joins TRBV10-2 to TRBJ2-2, with 10 bases aligning to TRBD1. Trimming cost V 10 bases and J 4 bases; bases outside gene matches: 15. This CDR3 region has 17 residues. Germline-derived CDR1 and CDR2 are WSHSY and SAAADI. CDR3 region: CATLPGQGRLATGELFF. CDR3 DNA sequence: TGCGCCACCCTCCCGGGACAGGGGAGGTTGGCCACCGGGGAGCTGTTTTTT.

Remarks on this clonotype: A much larger clone lies a single base off, so this may be a read error. No conserved phenylalanine or tryptophan ends this CDR3, so it is likely a read error. J is TRBJ2-7 and V is TRBV6-2 or TRBV6-3; the match to TRBD2 covers 8 bases. In germline, CDR1 is MNHEY, CDR2 SVGEGT. The CDR3 length is 17 residues. J was trimmed by 4 bases and V by 6 bases; bases with no gene match: 17. Here the CDR3 DNA reads TGTGCCAGCAGCATTCGTTGGAAGCGGGAGTTCGTTTACGAGCAGTACCTC. It specifies CASSIRWKREFVYEQYL.

This clonotype was recorded many times. J is TRBJ1-1 and V is TRBV28; TRBD1 aligns across 8 bases. The germline V gene encodes CDR1 MDHEN and CDR2 SYDVKM. The CDR3 length is 17 residues. With 6 bases clipped from V and 5 bases from J, the junction kept 17 bases outside the gene matches. The CDR3 DNA follows: TGTGCCAGCAGATCACCAAGTCCGACAGGGGCAAGGACTGAAGCTTTCTTT. Translating gives CASRSPSPTGARTEAFF.

This clonotype was found a few times. This chain links TRBV6-1 with TRBJ2-2; D ambiguous. This CDR3 has 12 residues. From germline, CDR1 is MNHNS and CDR2 SASEGT. The V and J ends lost 11 bases and 5 bases respectively, with 12 bases between them. The CDR3 nucleotides are TGTGCCGGATGCGGCAGTACCGGGGAGCTGTTTTTT. Protein: CAGCGSTGELFF.

The genes are TRBV7-9 and TRBJ2-4, with 7 bases lining up with TRBD1. The CDR3 consists of 15 residues. J was trimmed by 4 bases and V by 2 bases; bases with no gene match: 5. The germline CDR1 and CDR2 sequences are SEHNR and FQNEAQ (reference sequence). CDR3 amino acids: CASSLLGTEKNIQYF. In DNA form, the CDR3 reads TGTGCCAGCAGCTTACTCGGGACAGAGAAAAACATTCAGTACTTC.